The rows below give T cell receptor beta chains drawn from one sample of a study of T-cell reconstitution after alpha-beta-depleted transplantation in children. TCRdb fed the PCR reads into MiXCR, producing one record per CDR3 protein. The profile covers fewer than 550,000 distinct CDR3 sequences, with roughly 10% appearing a single time and 12% to 15% taken by the ten largest. Sequenced here: PBMCs, mostly from graft donor cells, sampled 180 days after TCRalphabeta/CD19-depleted stem cell transplant. These receptors were taken from a female patient under 10 years old who had a stem cell transplant for aplastic anemia, so the T cells may come from the graft donor. Each CDR3 is given with its conserved first and last residue. The D gene is left open where the match is weak. Size tells how often a clone was seen (once, few, many) or the class of an expanded clone, and some rows leave it out.

few | 12 | NA | TRBJ1-2 | TRBV29-1 | TGCAGCGTTGACAGGGGCGCCTATGGCTACACCTTC | CSVDRGAYGYTF
NA | 15 | NA | TRBJ2-1 | TRBV7-2 | TGTGCCAGCAGCTTAGAGACTCTACGGGGCAATGAGCAGTTCTTC | CASSLETLRGNEQFF
NA | 11 | NA | TRBJ2-1 | TRBV6-6 | TGTGCCAGCAGTTTCTTGGGGGGGCAGTTCTTC | CASSFLGGQFF
few | 12 | NA | TRBJ1-2 | TRBV29-1 | TGCAGCGTCGCTCAGGGGAACTATGGCTACACCTTC | CSVAQGNYGYTF
NA | 15 | NA | TRBJ2-3 | TRBV29-1 | TGCAGCGGGTGTTGGGACCCCGGGTCAACAGATACGCAGTATTTT | CSGCWDPGSTDTQYF
NA | 16 | TRBD2 | TRBJ2-3 | TRBV6-2/TRBV6-3 | TGTGCCAGCAGTTACGAGGGGCGGGAGGGCCGAGATACGCAGTATTTT | CASSYEGREGRDTQYF
few | 13 | NA | TRBJ1-5 | TRBV19 | TGTGCCAGCGCGGCGGGGAATAGTCAGCCCCAGCATTTT | CASAAGNSQPQHF
many | 14 | NA | TRBJ2-1 | TRBV20-1 | TGCAGTGCCAACAAGGCGGGCGCCTACAATGAGCAGTTCTTC | CSANKAGAYNEQFF
many | 14 | TRBD1 | TRBJ2-7 | TRBV7-2 | TGTGCCAGCAGCAATAGACAGGGGGCGAACGAGCAGTACTTC | CASSNRQGANEQYF
few | 16 | TRBD2 | TRBJ2-1 | TRBV28 | TGTGCCAGCAGTTTAAGAATCTATAGCGGGCTAAATGAGCAGTTCTTC | CASSLRIYSGLNEQFF
NA | 14 | TRBD2 | TRBJ2-1 | TRBV7-3 | TGTGCCAGCAGCTTAAACGGGAGGTCAAATGAGCAGTTCTTC | CASSLNGRSNEQFF
few | 14 | TRBD1 | TRBJ2-3 | TRBV12-3/TRBV12-4 | TGTGCCAGCAGTTTTCACAGGGGAGCGGATACGCAGTATTTT | CASSFHRGADTQYF
NA | 14 | NA | TRBJ2-5 | TRBV18 | TGTGCCAGCTCACCATTAAACAGCCAAGAGACCCAGTACTTC | CASSPLNSQETQYF
NA | 13 | NA | TRBJ2-7 | TRBV18 | TGTGCCAGCTCACCAGCGGCCTCCTACGAGCAGTACTTC | CASSPAASYEQYF
few | 15 | NA | TRBJ2-1 | TRBV4-2 | TGTGCCAGCAGCCGGGTTGACTTATCCTACAATGAGCAGTTCTTC | CASSRVDLSYNEQFF
few | 14 | NA | TRBJ1-4 | TRBV7-8 | TGTGCCAGCAGCTTTGACGGGGGAAATGAAAAACTGTTTTTT | CASSFDGGNEKLFF
NA | 16 | NA | TRBJ2-3 | TRBV21-1 | TGTGCCAGCCTAATCCCGGGACCAGTCAGCACAGATACGCAGTATTTT | CASLIPGPVSTDTQYF
few | 13 | NA | TRBJ1-2 | TRBV29-1 | TGCAGCGTTGAGCCGGGACACAGTTATGGCTACACCTTC | CSVEPGHSYGYTF
few | 15 | TRBD1 | TRBJ2-7 | TRBV12-3/TRBV12-4 | TGTGCCAGCAGTTTGGTGGACAGGGGGACGGAGGGGCAGTACTTC | CASSLVDRGTEGQYF
many | 11 | NA | TRBJ2-1 | TRBV29-1 | TGCAGCGTTGATCGTTACAATGAGCAGTTCTTC | CSVDRYNEQFF
NA | 17 | TRBD1 | TRBJ1-4 | TRBV28 | TGTGCCAGCAGTCCCCAGGGCCCGGGACAGCTCAATGAAAAACTGTTTTTT | CASSPQGPGQLNEKLFF
few | 15 | TRBD2 | TRBJ2-7 | TRBV28 | TGTGCCAGCAGCACAACTAGCGGGAGGACCCACGAGCAGTACTTC | CASSTTSGRTHEQYF
many | 15 | TRBD1 | TRBJ1-1 | TRBV12-3/TRBV12-4 | TGTGCCAGCAGTTTAGGACAGGGCGGCGGCACTGAAGCTTTCTTT | CASSLGQGGGTEAFF
NA | 15 | TRBD1 | TRBJ1-2 | TRBV7-9 | TGTGCCAGCAGCTTGGCCACAGGGGGCGTTAATGGCTACACCTTC | CASSLATGGVNGYTF
NA | 14 | TRBD2 | TRBJ2-7 | TRBV5-1 | TGCGCCAGCAGCCATAGCGGGAATCCCTACGAGCAGTACTTC | CASSHSGNPYEQYF
few | 13 | NA | TRBJ2-7 | TRBV28 | TGTGCCACCGACAGCCCAAGAGGCTACGAGCAGTACTTC | CATDSPRGYEQYF
few | 15 | TRBD1 | TRBJ2-1 | TRBV19 | TGTGCCAGTAGTAATAGACAGGGGGCCTACAATGAGCAGTTCTTC | CASSNRQGAYNEQFF
NA | 15 | NA | TRBJ1-5 | TRBV18 | TGTGCCAGCTCACCTAAAACCGGGGGCCAAGGGCCCCAGCATTTT | CASSPKTGGQGPQHF
many | 16 | NA | TRBJ2-7 | TRBV28 | TGTGCCAGCAGTTTATTCGTGTTAAGGGGCTCCTACGAGCAGTACTTC | CASSLFVLRGSYEQYF
once | 16 | NA | TRBJ1-1 | TRBV20-1 | TGCAGTGCTCTCCGCCAGGGGAGAGGGGGTAGGCCTGAAGCTTTCTTT | CSALRQGRGGRPEAFF
few | 13 | NA | TRBJ2-7 | TRBV5-1 | TGCGCCAGCAGCTTGGGGGACCTACGATGGCAGTACTTC | CASSLGDLRWQYF
NA | 14 | TRBD1 | TRBJ1-2 | TRBV28 | TGTGCCAGCATCCTCTCCGGACAGGGTAGCGGCTACACCTTC | CASILSGQGSGYTF
many | 14 | NA | TRBJ2-7 | TRBV28 | TGTGCCAGCAGAAGAGACAGGAGCTCCTACGAGCAGTACTTC | CASRRDRSSYEQYF
NA | 15 | NA | TRBJ2-1 | TRBV28 | TGTGCCAGCAGTACCGGGACAAAGTCCTACAATGAGCAGTTCTTC | CASSTGTKSYNEQFF
few | 15 | TRBD1 | TRBJ1-2 | TRBV12-3/TRBV12-4 | TGTGCCAGCACCCAGACAGGGCGAGGGTACTATGGCTACACCTTC | CASTQTGRGYYGYTF
NA | 18 | TRBD2 | TRBJ2-1 | TRBV9 | TGTGCCAGCAGCGCCTACCACGAACTAGCGTCCTATGTAGGTGAGCAGTTCTTC | CASSAYHELASYVGEQFF
NA | 15 | NA | TRBJ1-2 | TRBV4-3 | TGCGCCAGCAGCCAAGATAATACCTGGGGTAAAGGCTACACCTTC | CASSQDNTWGKGYTF
NA | 16 | TRBD2 | TRBJ2-1 | TRBV19 | TGTGCCAGTGGGACTAGCGGGAGGGCATCATACAATGAGCAGTTCTTC | CASGTSGRASYNEQFF
NA | 16 | NA | TRBJ2-3 | TRBV19 | TGTGCCAGTATGAGGGGGGCCAGCTTCCAGACAGATACGCAGTATTTT | CASMRGASFQTDTQYF
NA | 15 | NA | TRBJ1-5 | TRBV6-2/TRBV6-3 | TGTGCCAGCACCCTTATCGGGAATAGCAATCAGCCCCAGCATTTT | CASTLIGNSNQPQHF